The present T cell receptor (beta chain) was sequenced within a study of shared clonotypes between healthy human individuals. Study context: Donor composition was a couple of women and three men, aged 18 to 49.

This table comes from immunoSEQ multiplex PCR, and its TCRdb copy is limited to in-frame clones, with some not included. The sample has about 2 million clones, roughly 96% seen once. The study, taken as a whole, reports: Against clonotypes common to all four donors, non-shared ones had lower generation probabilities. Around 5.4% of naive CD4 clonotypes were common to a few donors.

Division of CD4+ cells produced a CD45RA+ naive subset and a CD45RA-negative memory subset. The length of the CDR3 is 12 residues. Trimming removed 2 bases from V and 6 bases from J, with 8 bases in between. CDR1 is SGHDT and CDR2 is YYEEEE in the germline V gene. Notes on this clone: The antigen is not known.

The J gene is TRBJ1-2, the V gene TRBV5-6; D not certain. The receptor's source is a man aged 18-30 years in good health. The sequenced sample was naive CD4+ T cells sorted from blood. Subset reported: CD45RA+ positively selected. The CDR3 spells CASSLPRDGYTF. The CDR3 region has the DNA TGTGCCAGCAGCTTACCGAGAGATGGCTACACCTTC.